This passage covers 25 T cell receptor beta chains from one sample sequenced in a study of naive and memory T cell subsets. Ligated cDNA was amplified by four rounds of PCR with nested alpha and beta constant-region primers and SP2. TCRdb itself ran the UMI-ligation and nested PCR reads through MiXCR, one entry per CDR3 protein. The profile shows about 220 distinct CDR3 sequences, more than 85% of them singletons. The sequenced sample consisted of effector memory CD8+ T cells from blood. Indicated subset: effector memory, CD45RA- CD27-. These receptors all stem from a human donor in good health.

Comments on this clonotype: Because this beta chain is a stray read in a library intended to capture alpha chains, its abundance should not be given much weight. The V gene is TRBV11-2, the J gene TRBJ1-1; 9 bases are shared with TRBD1. The CDR3 is made up of 15 amino acids. J lost 5 bases, V lost 4 bases, and 8 bases had no gene match. The V gene's germline CDR1 is SGHAT and CDR2 FQNNGV. The CDR3 protein is CASSSGTGLWTEAFF. Written as DNA, the CDR3 is TGTGCCAGCAGCTCCGGGACAGGGTTGTGGACTGAAGCTTTCTTT.

Details on this clonotype: Since it is a stray read in a library aimed at alpha chains, this beta chain has a size that is not meaningful. The chain carries TRBV3-1 and TRBJ2-2; 8 bases line up with TRBD2. Unmatched junction bases numbered 11, after V lost 7 bases and J lost 7 bases. This CDR3 has 15 residues. In germline, CDR1 is LGHDT, CDR2 YNNKEL (reference sequence). The DNA for the CDR3 is TGTGCCAGCACCCCCAGAGCGGGAGCGGGCGGGGAGCTGTTTTTT. This sequence encodes CASTPRAGAGGELFF.

In the case of this clonotype: The library was designed around alpha chains, so this beta chain is a stray read whose abundance carries little weight. The V call is TRBV10-2, the J call TRBJ2-3; 7 nucleotides align to TRBD2. V gave up 7 bases and J gave up 0 bases; unmatched junction bases: 7. Germline V gives CDR1 WSHSY, CDR2 SAAADI. The CDR3 covers 15 residues. In nucleotides, the CDR3 is TGCGCCAGCAAGAAGAGCGGGGAAAGCACAGATACGCAGTATTTT. It encodes CASKKSGESTDTQYF.

As for this clonotype: This beta chain represents an off-target read in a library built for alpha chains; its size is of limited meaning. V is TRBV6-1 and J is TRBJ2-5; 8 bases are shared with TRBD2. Trimming at V came to 7 bases and at J to 4 bases, leaving 23 bases not matched to a gene. The V gene's germline CDR1 is MNHNS and CDR2 SASEGT. This CDR3 is 19 amino acids long. The CDR3 protein is CASNLRGLYRRGDGETQYF. The DNA for the CDR3 is TGTGCCAGCAACCTAAGAGGTCTGTACCGGCGGGGGGATGGAGAGACCCAGTACTTC.

With respect to this clonotype: A library prepared for alpha chains yielded this beta chain as an off-target read; its size is of little meaning. This chain uses TRBV13 with TRBJ1-1, with D possibly being TRBD1 (5 bases). The CDR3 is made up of 13 amino acids. Trimming removed 5 bases from V and 1 base from J, with 8 bases in between. Germline CDR1 reads PRHDT; CDR2 reads FYEKMQ (reference sequence). The CDR3, as DNA: TGTGCCAGCAGCAATACAGGGAACACTGAAGCTTTCTTT. Translating it yields CASSNTGNTEAFF.

This clonotype was seen a handful of times. This beta chain represents an off-target read in a library built for alpha chains; its size is of limited meaning. The J gene is TRBJ2-3, the V gene TRBV4-3, with 9 positions matching TRBD2. CDR1 LGHNA and CDR2 YSLEER come from the germline V gene. V shed 2 bases and J 6 bases; nucleotides not matched to a gene: 12. The length of the CDR3 is 17 residues. DNA of the CDR3: TGCGCCAGCAGCCAAAGACATGGCGGGAGGGCGGGGGATACGCAGTATTTT. Translating it yields CASSQRHGGRAGDTQYF.

Comments on this clonotype: The size of this beta chain means little, since it is a stray read in a library made for alpha chains. In DNA, the CDR3 is TGTGCCAGCAGTTTAGAGGCGCACGAGCAGTACTTC. It codes for CASSLEAHEQYF. The V gene is TRBV12-3 or TRBV12-4, the J gene TRBJ2-7; D is unclear. Trimming took 1 base from V and 5 from J, leaving 6 bases between them. This CDR3 has 12 residues.

This clonotype appeared a few times. This beta chain slipped into a library made for alpha chains as a stray read, so its size is not meaningful. J is TRBJ2-7 and V is TRBV6-5; D is perhaps TRBD2 (5 bases). Germline CDR1 and CDR2: MNHEY and SVGAGI. The CDR3 sequence is 16 residues long. V lost 0 bases, J lost 6 bases, and 18 bases lay in between. CDR3 protein: CASSYSIRFARGEQYF. CDR3 nucleotides: TGTGCCAGCAGTTACTCGATTCGATTTGCCCGGGGCGAGCAGTACTTC.

As to this clonotype: This beta chain lies outside the target of a library built for alpha chains; its clone size means little. The chain carries TRBV28 and TRBJ1-1; D is perhaps TRBD1 (5 bases). The V gene's germline CDR1 is MDHEN and CDR2 SYDVKM. Trimming took 7 bases from V and 5 from J, leaving 20 bases between them. The CDR3 runs 15 residues. CDR3 DNA: TGTGCCAGCATCATAGCAGGAGGAGGGGCGACTGAAGCTTTCTTT. Encoded protein: CASIIAGGGATEAFF.

Points on this clonotype: This beta chain is off target for a library built for alpha chains, so its abundance means little. V and J are TRBV6-5 and TRBJ1-6; TRBD1 matches at 8 bases. Looked up from germline, CDR1 is MNHEY and CDR2 is SVGAGI. The CDR3 has 14 residues. V shed 6 bases and J 7 bases; nucleotides not matched to a gene: 5. The CDR3 is CASSRTGPNSPLHF. The CDR3 DNA follows: TGTGCCAGCAGCCGGACAGGGCCGAATTCACCCCTCCACTTT.

Comment on this clonotype: This beta chain was picked up by a library intended for alpha chains and is off target, so its count carries little meaning. The V gene is TRBV6-6, the J gene TRBJ2-7, with 7 bases matching TRBD2. In germline, CDR1 is MNHNY, CDR2 SVGAGI (reference sequence). Germline trimming cut 4 bases from V and 3 bases from J; bases unmatched to any gene: 9. This CDR3 spans 15 amino acids. The DNA for the CDR3 is TGTGCCAGCAGTTCCCCGGGGGGAAGTCTCTACGAGCAGTACTTC. This sequence encodes CASSSPGGSLYEQYF.

Details on this clonotype: In a library made to pick up alpha chains, this beta chain is a stray read with a size that means little. This chain uses TRBV7-8 with TRBJ2-6, with TRBD2 matching 7 bases. Germline assignment: CDR1 SGHVS and CDR2 FQNEAQ. This CDR3 spans 16 amino acids. The junction had 6 bases not matched to a gene; V was cut back by 3 bases and J by 4 bases. The CDR3 DNA follows: TGTGCCAGCAGCTTCGAGGGAGGGAGAGGGGCCAACGTCCTGACTTTC. Its translation is CASSFEGGRGANVLTF.

This clonotype was observed a single time. This beta chain slipped into a library made for alpha chains as a stray read, so its size is not meaningful. The chain joins TRBV23-1 to TRBJ1-1; D possibly corresponds to TRBD1 (5 bases). TRBV23-1 falls under the ORF class, with uncertain function. The ends were cut back, 10 bases at V and 1 base at J, with 22 bases in the middle. This CDR3 has 16 amino acids. CDR3 residues: CAKNRDFGRWNTEAFF. CDR3 bases: TGCGCCAAGAACCGGGACTTCGGGCGATGGAACACTGAAGCTTTCTTT.

With regard to this clonotype: This beta chain was picked up by a library intended for alpha chains and is off target, so its count carries little meaning. The genes are TRBV20-1 and TRBJ1-2, with D possibly TRBD1 on 5 matching bases. Looked up from germline, CDR1 is DFQATT and CDR2 is SNEGSKA (reference sequence). The V end was cut by 0 bases, the J end by 2 bases, with 16 bases between. The CDR3 consists of 16 residues. Here the CDR3 DNA reads TGCAGTGCTAGAGATTTGCCGCGAGGGACCAACTATGGCTACACCTTC. Translated: CSARDLPRGTNYGYTF.

As concerns this clonotype: This beta chain is a stray read from a library made for alpha chains; its abundance is not meaningful. The chain carries TRBV20-1 and TRBJ1-4; 7 bases line up with TRBD1. The CDR3 sequence is 15 residues long. In germline, CDR1 is DFQATT, CDR2 SNEGSKA (reference sequence). V was pared by 5 bases and J by 3 bases, with 9 bases of the junction left unmatched. The chain's CDR3 is CSAEGTGVANEKLFF. The CDR3 coding sequence is TGCAGTGCTGAAGGAACAGGGGTGGCTAATGAAAAACTGTTTTTT.

In regard to this clonotype: This beta chain is a stray sequence in a library constructed for alpha chains; its clone size is not meaningful. The V and J genes are TRBV20-1 and TRBJ2-1, with a weak D call TRBD1 (6 bases). This CDR3 is 14 amino acids long. The V and J ends lost 3 bases and 7 bases respectively, with 16 bases between them. Germline CDR1 DFQATT, CDR2 SNEGSKA (reference sequence). CDR3: CSASWQRGTNEQFF. For the CDR3, the DNA is TGCAGTGCTAGTTGGCAGAGGGGGACAAATGAGCAGTTCTTC.

This clonotype was counted a single time. A library made for alpha chains picked up this beta chain off target, so its size means little. The V call is TRBV4-2, the J call TRBJ1-2, with TRBD1 identical over 7 bases. CDR3 length equals 16 residues. J lost 4 bases, V lost 1 base, and 9 bases had no gene match. The germline CDR1 and CDR2 sequences are LGHNA and YNFKEQ. The CDR3 DNA sequence: TGTGCCAGCAGCCAAGCGATGCTACAGGGGCCCTATGGCTACACCTTC. Its protein product is CASSQAMLQGPYGYTF.

In the case of this clonotype: This beta chain came through as a stray read in a library set up for alpha chains, and its size says little. V gene TRBV7-8 combines with J gene TRBJ2-7; TRBD1 aligns across 10 bases. Looked up from germline, CDR1 is SGHVS and CDR2 is FQNEAQ. The CDR3 sequence is 15 residues long. V was clipped by 3 bases and J by 0 bases; unmatched bases: 2. CDR3 DNA sequence: TGTGCCAGCAGCTTTCGGACAGGGGGCTCCTACGAGCAGTACTTC. Amino acid sequence: CASSFRTGGSYEQYF. The full variable domain, with the rest looked up from reference TRBV7-8 and TRBJ2-7, is GAGVSQSPRYKVAKRGQDVALRCDPISGHVSLFWYQQALGQGPEFLTYFQNEAQLDKSGLPSDRFFAERPEGSVSTLKIQRTQQEDSAVYLCASSFRTGGSYEQYFGPGTRLTVT.

Of note for this clonotype: Little can be read into the size of this beta chain, an off-target read in a library designed for alpha chains. The gene calls are TRBV5-1 and TRBJ1-2; TRBD1 might be the D (5 bases). CDR3 length equals 12 residues. The germline CDR1 and CDR2 sequences are SGHRS and YFSETQ. The germline V and J ends were trimmed by 1 base and 12 bases, with 13 bases remaining between them. In DNA, the CDR3 is TGCGCCAGCAGCTTGCGCGGGAAGGGGAACACCTTC. Translated, it gives CASSLRGKGNTF.

This clonotype occurred once. The size of this beta chain means little, since it is a stray read in a library made for alpha chains. The rearrangement links TRBV20-1 to TRBJ2-1, with a weak D call TRBD2 (5 bases). The CDR3 extends over 12 amino acids. V gave up 6 bases and J gave up 9 bases, with 15 bases separating them. Looked up from germline, CDR1 is DFQATT and CDR2 is SNEGSKA (reference sequence). The CDR3 region is CSAVSGNSEQFF. The DNA of the CDR3 is TGCAGTGCAGTGTCGGGAAATAGTGAGCAGTTCTTC.

For this clonotype: The library was built for alpha chains, so this beta chain is an off-target read and its size means little. The chain carries TRBV6-5 and TRBJ2-3; 10 bases map to TRBD2. The length of the CDR3 is 15 residues. Germline V CDR1 and CDR2: MNHEY, SVGAGI. The V gene end was trimmed by 10 bases and the J gene end by 5 bases; junction bases not matched to a gene: 12. The CDR3 loop reads CATRPSGSYGDTQYF. CDR3 sequence (DNA): TGTGCCACCAGACCTAGCGGGAGTTATGGAGATACGCAGTATTTT.

In the case of this clonotype: Since the library was made to target alpha chains, this beta chain is a stray read and its abundance is not meaningful. This chain uses TRBV20-1 with TRBJ1-1, with D unresolved. The V and J ends lost 7 bases and 1 base respectively, with 16 bases between them. CDR1 and CDR2 from the germline V gene are DFQATT and SNEGSKA (reference sequence). The CDR3 totals 14 residues. The CDR3 loop reads CSVQGWQENTEAFF. The CDR3 region has the DNA TGCAGTGTCCAAGGCTGGCAAGAGAACACTGAAGCTTTCTTT.

Note on this clonotype: This beta chain came through as a stray read in a library set up for alpha chains, and its size says little. The chain combines TRBV27 with TRBJ2-1; D uncertain. V was clipped by 3 bases and J by 3 bases, with 15 bases between them. This CDR3 is 16 amino acids long. The germline CDR1 and CDR2 sequences are MNHEY and SMNVEV (reference sequence). The CDR3 coding sequence is TGTGCCAGCAGTTTGACCATAACCACCCACTACAATGAGCAGTTCTTC. Residues: CASSLTITTHYNEQFF.

With regard to this clonotype: This beta chain appears as a stray read in a library generated for alpha chains; its size is not informative. This chain uses TRBV4-1 with TRBJ1-6; D perhaps matches TRBD1 (6 bases). Trimming pared 2 bases from V and 0 bases from J, leaving 11 bases between. This CDR3 is built from 17 residues. Germline CDR1 is MGHRA and CDR2 is YSYEKL. CDR3 nucleotides: TGCGCCAGCAGCCAATTGAGGGGGAGCTCCTATAATTCACCCCTCCACTTT. This translates into CASSQLRGSSYNSPLHF.

This clonotype came up once. For a library built for alpha chains, this beta chain is a stray read; little rests on its size. The chain couples TRBV29-1 to TRBJ1-1; 9 nucleotides align to TRBD1. The V segment lost 7 bases and the J segment 4 bases; nucleotides outside the gene matches: 7. The CDR3 has 13 residues. Germline V gene data show CDR1 as SQVTM and CDR2 as ANQGSEA. The CDR3 region is CSAPRTGATEAFF. CDR3 in DNA: TGCAGCGCTCCCAGGACAGGGGCCACTGAAGCTTTCTTT.